This T cell receptor (beta chain) was retrieved from a study of cytomegalovirus exposure and HLA in healthy donors. Study-wide findings and caveats: Cytomegalovirus status was reportedly diagnosed by the classifier with high sensitivity and specificity.

PCR primers comprised 60 Vbeta and 13 Jbeta primers. In the source study's methods: Among the unique TCR beta chains that a later analysis counted, roughly 80 million in all, about 12 million were shared. The method was immunoSEQ multiplex PCR; TCRdb's version includes in-frame clones alone and lacks a portion of them. That table supplies the V and J calls and clone size; D and trimming were determined from the DNA. The sample shows under 90,000 clones, over 65% of them seen only once. This CDR3 region has 13 residues. J gave up 7 bases and V 5 bases, and 6 bases lay outside the gene matches. The V gene's germline CDR1 is MNHEY and CDR2 SVGAGI. In the case of this clone: Its antigen remains unknown.

This clonotype originated in a middle-aged man in good health and CMV-seropositive. The sample consisted of PBMCs. The rearrangement links TRBV6-5 to TRBJ1-2, with 8 nucleotides matching TRBD1. CDR3 region: CASSAGQVFGYTF. The CDR3 nucleotides are TGTGCCAGCAGTGCGGGACAGGTCTTTGGCTACACCTTC.